This T cell receptor beta chain was sequenced for a study of blood T cell repertoires in COVID-19. This clone came up once. Profiled with immunoSEQ multiplex PCR; TCRdb holds only in-frame clones, not every one. The sample contains 200,000 to 250,000 clones, roughly 76% of which appear only once. The clonotype originates from an elderly woman with COVID-19, enrolled during active disease. The sequenced material came from peripheral blood.

The CDR3 protein is CASSLVTGDSNQPQHF. The CDR3 DNA follows: TGTGCCAGCAGCTTGGTTACAGGGGATTCCAATCAGCCCCAGCATTTT. This chain joins TRBV5-5 and TRBJ1-5; 7 bases agree with TRBD1. V lost 0 bases and J lost 3; bases outside the gene matches: 6. The CDR3 is 16 amino acids. CDR1 is SGHKS and CDR2 is YYEKEE in the germline V gene (reference sequence). Full variable domain (rest looked up from reference TRBV5-5 and TRBJ1-5): DAGVTQSPTHLIKTRGQQVTLRCSPISGHKSVSWYQQVLGQGPQFIFQYYEKEERGRGNFPDRFSARQFPNYSSELNVNALLLGDSALYLCASSLVTGDSNQPQHFGDGTRLSIL.